This paragraph reports one TCR beta chain. Its antigen specificity is not known. No much larger clone exists at a distance of one base, and base qualities are not known. Collaborating institutions collected whole blood in K2EDTA tubes following their own protocols. For TCRbeta analysis, collaborator samples were shipped as frozen whole blood, as isolated PBMCs, or as DNA extracted from either sample type. The cysteine opens and the phenylalanine closes a CDR3 of 12 amino acids. The CDR3 DNA has 36 bases and is translated from base 1. Via the germline V gene, CDR1 is SQVTM and CDR2 ANQGSEA. The junction shows trimming of 3 bases on V and 7 bases on J, plus 13 bases between the germline ends. TCRbeta CDR3 regions were amplified from genomic DNA by means of the immunoSEQ Assay, a bias-controlled multiplex PCR. On the authors' methods: Nucleated cell counts per sample were estimated from amplification of reference gene primers within the assay. To quantify the absolute abundance of each unique TCRbeta CDR3 rearrangement, sequence reads were collapsed and filtered. For each sample, productive Simpson clonality was calculated as the square root of Simpson's diversity index over productive rearrangements. Entries here come from immuneACCESS through TCRdb and include only in-frame sequences with V and J called. Some clones fail to appear in such tables; in the studies checked, an unresolved V gene covers under half of the shortfall, and the cause of the remainder is unknown. V, J and clone size are those of that table, while D and trimming were read from the DNA. In this sample the table shows approximately 70,000 clones, around 90% of which occur a single time. The top ten clonotypes cover just over 5% of the sample.

This sample stems from a study of blood T cell repertoires in COVID-19 (dated by TCRdb to the early 2020s). Regarding the research as a whole: Collaborator samples came from the United States, Italy and Spain and covered acute and convalescent phases of COVID-19. The prospective study material was composed of cDNA or gDNA derived from T cells, B-cell-depleted T cells, or PBMCs. The samples were drawn from the first 160 participants of the ongoing ImmuneRACE study and from 1,254 subjects provided by 6 global collaborators. The repertoires were made available in a free public database intended to serve as a resource for research on the immune response to SARS-CoV-2. Subjects who had been exposed to COVID-19, were actively infected with it, or had recovered from it provided the deeply sampled blood TCRbeta repertoires that made up the dataset. HLA class I and class II types, where available, came from metadata supplied by the sample provider rather than from assay-based typing. The sample metadata nearly always contained a de-identified subject ID, COVID-19 status, age in years and sex. What the study reported, not specific to this receptor: The quantity of clinical and demographic metadata differed by source and by participant and was supplied without curation.

The sequence links TRBV29-1 to TRBJ2-7; too little of a D gene remains to name it. Material for sequencing was peripheral blood. The receptor was isolated from a human donor in a cohort sampled during active COVID-19. The DNA sequence reads TGCAGCGTTGACCGGCCGAGAGGTGAGCAGTACTTC. Its translation reads: CSVDRPRGEQYF.